These T cell receptor beta chains were read from a single sample in a study of shared clonotypes between healthy human individuals. Method: immunoSEQ multiplex PCR; TCRdb's copy keeps in-frame clones and lacks some. Here the sample spans roughly 2 million clones, approximately 95% being singletons. Sequences were obtained from naive CD8+ T cells sorted from blood. These receptors were obtained from a man younger than 35 in good health. Both conserved end residues are part of each CDR3. Fields, in order: V gene, J gene, clone size, D gene, CDR3 protein, CDR3 DNA. D genes are given only for firm matches. The size of a clone is reported for some rows only, either as once, few or many, or as a class for expanded clones.

v_call: TRBV4-3; j_call: TRBJ2-3; clone_size: once; d_call: NA; cdr3_aa: CASSSGHADTQYF; cdr3_nt: TGCGCCAGCAGCTCGGGACACGCGGATACGCAGTATTTT
v_call: TRBV12-5; j_call: TRBJ1-5; clone_size: NA; d_call: NA; cdr3_aa: CASGLEAGQPQHF; cdr3_nt: TGTGCTAGTGGTTTGGAAGCGGGGCAGCCCCAGCATTTT
v_call: TRBV5-4; j_call: TRBJ2-7; clone_size: NA; d_call: NA; cdr3_aa: CASSFTGSLYEQYF; cdr3_nt: TGTGCCAGCAGCTTCACAGGGAGTCTCTACGAGCAGTACTTC
v_call: TRBV18; j_call: TRBJ2-7; clone_size: NA; d_call: NA; cdr3_aa: CASSPVGGYEQYF; cdr3_nt: TGTGCCAGCTCACCGGTTGGGGGGTACGAGCAGTACTTC
v_call: TRBV10-1; j_call: TRBJ1-6; clone_size: NA; d_call: TRBD1; cdr3_aa: CASSGTGYNSPLHF; cdr3_nt: TGCGCCAGCAGTGGGACAGGTTATAATTCACCCCTCCACTTT
v_call: TRBV18; j_call: TRBJ1-1; clone_size: once; d_call: TRBD1; cdr3_aa: CASSPLQGENTEAFF; cdr3_nt: TGTGCCAGCTCACCACTTCAGGGGGAAAACACTGAAGCTTTCTTT
v_call: TRBV4-3; j_call: TRBJ1-1; clone_size: NA; d_call: NA; cdr3_aa: CASSQWSSNTEAFF; cdr3_nt: TGCGCCAGCAGCCAATGGTCGTCGAACACTGAAGCTTTCTTT
v_call: TRBV28; j_call: TRBJ2-6; clone_size: once; d_call: TRBD1; cdr3_aa: CASTRTGIGDGANVLTF; cdr3_nt: TGTGCCAGCACTCGGACAGGGATCGGTGATGGGGCCAACGTCCTGACTTTC
v_call: TRBV27; j_call: TRBJ2-6; clone_size: NA; d_call: NA; cdr3_aa: CASQGLGANVLTF; cdr3_nt: TGTGCTTCCCAGGGCCTCGGGGCCAACGTCCTGACTTTC
v_call: TRBV27; j_call: TRBJ2-1; clone_size: NA; d_call: NA; cdr3_aa: CASSNQGLTYNEQFF; cdr3_nt: TGTGCCAGCAGTAACCAGGGGCTAACCTACAATGAGCAGTTCTTC
v_call: TRBV7-6; j_call: TRBJ2-1; clone_size: NA; d_call: TRBD2; cdr3_aa: CASSLGLAISSYNEQFF; cdr3_nt: TGTGCCAGCAGCCTCGGACTAGCGATCAGCTCCTACAATGAGCAGTTCTTC
v_call: TRBV27; j_call: TRBJ2-7; clone_size: NA; d_call: TRBD2; cdr3_aa: CASSPSAGGRVYEQYF; cdr3_nt: TGTGCCAGCAGTCCTTCAGCGGGGGGAAGGGTCTACGAGCAGTACTTC
v_call: TRBV19; j_call: TRBJ1-5; clone_size: NA; d_call: TRBD1; cdr3_aa: CASSISPYGQAPGNQPQHF; cdr3_nt: TGTGCCAGTAGTATATCTCCCTATGGACAGGCACCAGGGAATCAGCCCCAGCATTTT
v_call: TRBV5-6; j_call: TRBJ2-1; clone_size: NA; d_call: NA; cdr3_aa: CASSLARNEQFF; cdr3_nt: TGTGCCAGCAGCTTGGCACGTAATGAGCAGTTCTTC
v_call: TRBV29-1; j_call: TRBJ2-2; clone_size: NA; d_call: NA; cdr3_aa: CSVAVAGGLTGELFF; cdr3_nt: TGCAGCGTTGCGGTGGCAGGGGGGCTCACCGGGGAGCTGTTTTTT
v_call: TRBV7-2; j_call: TRBJ2-7; clone_size: NA; d_call: NA; cdr3_aa: CASSHDAYHSYEQYF; cdr3_nt: TGTGCCAGCAGCCATGACGCTTACCACTCCTACGAGCAGTACTTC
v_call: TRBV13; j_call: TRBJ2-7; clone_size: NA; d_call: TRBD1; cdr3_aa: CASSLGTGASYEQYF; cdr3_nt: TGTGCCAGCAGCTTAGGGACAGGGGCCTCCTACGAGCAGTACTTC
v_call: TRBV9; j_call: TRBJ2-7; clone_size: NA; d_call: NA; cdr3_aa: CASSVAQGNRYEQYF; cdr3_nt: TGTGCCAGCAGCGTTGCTCAGGGGAACCGATACGAGCAGTACTTC
v_call: TRBV27; j_call: TRBJ2-7; clone_size: NA; d_call: NA; cdr3_aa: CASSLSSDYEQYF; cdr3_nt: TGTGCCAGCAGTTTAAGTTCCGACTACGAGCAGTACTTC
v_call: TRBV7-9; j_call: TRBJ1-1; clone_size: few; d_call: NA; cdr3_aa: CASSFGTEAFF; cdr3_nt: TGTGCCAGCAGCTTTGGCACTGAAGCTTTCTTT
v_call: TRBV11-1; j_call: TRBJ1-5; clone_size: NA; d_call: NA; cdr3_aa: CASRPVPEENSNQPQHF; cdr3_nt: TGTGCCAGCAGACCAGTCCCCGAGGAGAATAGCAATCAGCCCCAGCATTTT
v_call: TRBV5-8; j_call: TRBJ1-6; clone_size: NA; d_call: NA; cdr3_aa: CASSLDSLGSPLHF; cdr3_nt: TGTGCCAGCAGCCTGGACAGCCTTGGATCACCCCTCCACTTT
v_call: TRBV6-5; j_call: TRBJ2-6; clone_size: once; d_call: NA; cdr3_aa: CASSFLVEGANVLTF; cdr3_nt: TGTGCCAGCAGTTTTCTAGTGGAAGGGGCCAACGTCCTGACTTTC
v_call: TRBV6-5; j_call: TRBJ2-1; clone_size: once; d_call: NA; cdr3_aa: CASSYGNQGEQFF; cdr3_nt: TGTGCCAGCAGTTACGGTAACCAGGGTGAGCAGTTCTTC
v_call: TRBV5-1; j_call: TRBJ2-1; clone_size: NA; d_call: NA; cdr3_aa: CASSWETTPGAYNEQFF; cdr3_nt: TGCGCCAGCAGCTGGGAGACGACACCGGGCGCCTACAATGAGCAGTTCTTC
v_call: TRBV27; j_call: TRBJ2-1; clone_size: NA; d_call: NA; cdr3_aa: CASSLKPPTVYNEQFF; cdr3_nt: TGTGCCAGCAGTTTGAAACCCCCGACAGTCTACAATGAGCAGTTCTTC
v_call: TRBV4-3; j_call: TRBJ2-3; clone_size: NA; d_call: TRBD2; cdr3_aa: CASSQGPAGGGTDTQYF; cdr3_nt: TGCGCCAGCAGCCAAGGTCCCGCGGGAGGGGGCACAGATACGCAGTATTTT
v_call: TRBV4-1; j_call: TRBJ2-2; clone_size: NA; d_call: NA; cdr3_aa: CASSQRPPEAGTGELFF; cdr3_nt: TGCGCCAGCAGCCAACGCCCCCCCGAGGCGGGCACCGGGGAGCTGTTTTTT
v_call: TRBV7-9; j_call: TRBJ2-7; clone_size: NA; d_call: NA; cdr3_aa: CASSLARNYEQYF; cdr3_nt: TGTGCCAGCAGCTTAGCTCGCAACTACGAGCAGTACTTC
v_call: TRBV28; j_call: TRBJ1-4; clone_size: NA; d_call: TRBD1; cdr3_aa: CASTPLGGGTGGEKLFF; cdr3_nt: TGTGCCAGCACCCCTCTCGGGGGGGGGACAGGCGGTGAAAAACTGTTTTTT
v_call: TRBV5-6; j_call: TRBJ1-1; clone_size: NA; d_call: NA; cdr3_aa: CASSLARAEAFF; cdr3_nt: TGTGCCAGCAGCTTGGCCCGGGCTGAAGCTTTCTTT
v_call: TRBV28; j_call: TRBJ2-1; clone_size: NA; d_call: NA; cdr3_aa: CASSLRGDEQFF; cdr3_nt: TGTGCCAGCAGCCTGCGGGGTGATGAGCAGTTCTTC
v_call: TRBV7-9; j_call: TRBJ1-5; clone_size: NA; d_call: NA; cdr3_aa: CASSLVANQPQHF; cdr3_nt: TGTGCCAGCAGCTTAGTGGCAAATCAGCCCCAGCATTTT
v_call: TRBV7-9; j_call: TRBJ2-7; clone_size: NA; d_call: TRBD1; cdr3_aa: CASSLTGPSYEQYF; cdr3_nt: TGTGCCAGCAGCTTGACAGGGCCGTCCTACGAGCAGTACTTC
v_call: TRBV7-2; j_call: TRBJ2-7; clone_size: NA; d_call: TRBD1; cdr3_aa: CASSSATGILSYEQYF; cdr3_nt: TGTGCCAGCAGCTCCGCGACAGGGATACTCTCCTACGAGCAGTACTTC
v_call: TRBV19; j_call: TRBJ2-2; clone_size: NA; d_call: NA; cdr3_aa: CASSIAPNSPGELFF; cdr3_nt: TGTGCCAGTAGTATTGCGCCAAATAGCCCCGGGGAGCTGTTTTTT
v_call: TRBV9; j_call: TRBJ1-2; clone_size: NA; d_call: NA; cdr3_aa: CASSPQESANYGYTF; cdr3_nt: TGTGCCAGCAGCCCACAGGAATCAGCTAACTATGGCTACACCTTC
v_call: TRBV11-2; j_call: TRBJ2-5; clone_size: NA; d_call: TRBD2; cdr3_aa: CASSLATSGRETQYF; cdr3_nt: TGTGCCAGCAGCTTAGCGACTAGCGGGAGAGAGACCCAGTACTTC
v_call: TRBV9; j_call: TRBJ2-3; clone_size: NA; d_call: TRBD2; cdr3_aa: CASSVAAGGADTQYF; cdr3_nt: TGTGCCAGCAGCGTAGCGGCGGGGGGGGCAGATACGCAGTATTTT
v_call: TRBV6-1; j_call: TRBJ2-7; clone_size: NA; d_call: TRBD1; cdr3_aa: CASSEGQGGFRQYF; cdr3_nt: TGTGCCAGCAGTGAGGGACAGGGTGGTTTTCGGCAGTACTTC
v_call: TRBV6-9; j_call: TRBJ2-1; clone_size: NA; d_call: NA; cdr3_aa: CASSVRGRCSYNEQFF; cdr3_nt: TGTGCCAGCAGCGTTAGGGGCAGATGCTCCTACAATGAGCAGTTCTTC
v_call: TRBV21-1; j_call: TRBJ2-7; clone_size: NA; d_call: NA; cdr3_aa: CAKLMDRDPLYEQYF; cdr3_nt: TGTGCCAAGTTAATGGACAGGGACCCCCTCTACGAGCAGTACTTC
v_call: TRBV7-8; j_call: TRBJ1-5; clone_size: NA; d_call: NA; cdr3_aa: CASSLANQPQHF; cdr3_nt: TGTGCCAGCAGCTTAGCTAATCAGCCCCAGCATTTT
v_call: TRBV5-4; j_call: TRBJ1-2; clone_size: NA; d_call: NA; cdr3_aa: CASGAGSIGLGYTF; cdr3_nt: TGTGCCAGCGGGGCGGGATCGATAGGCCTCGGCTACACCTTC
v_call: TRBV21-1; j_call: TRBJ2-5; clone_size: NA; d_call: NA; cdr3_aa: CASSKQGREFVVGQETQYF; cdr3_nt: TGTGCCAGCAGCAAACAAGGCCGGGAATTTGTAGTCGGCCAAGAGACCCAGTACTTC
v_call: TRBV5-1; j_call: TRBJ1-1; clone_size: NA; d_call: TRBD1; cdr3_aa: CASSLAGTGATEAFF; cdr3_nt: TGCGCCAGCAGCTTGGCCGGGACAGGCGCTACTGAAGCTTTCTTT
v_call: TRBV29-1; j_call: TRBJ1-1; clone_size: NA; d_call: NA; cdr3_aa: CSVEFRANEAFF; cdr3_nt: TGCAGCGTTGAGTTTAGGGCGAATGAAGCTTTCTTT
v_call: TRBV7-2; j_call: TRBJ2-7; clone_size: NA; d_call: NA; cdr3_aa: CASSLASGPSYEQYF; cdr3_nt: TGTGCCAGCAGCTTAGCGAGCGGCCCCTCCTACGAGCAGTACTTC
v_call: TRBV27; j_call: TRBJ2-7; clone_size: NA; d_call: NA; cdr3_aa: CASSPKLTYYEQYF; cdr3_nt: TGTGCCAGCAGCCCGAAACTAACCTACTACGAGCAGTACTTC
v_call: TRBV6-5; j_call: TRBJ2-5; clone_size: NA; d_call: NA; cdr3_aa: CASSPSFSGSETQYF; cdr3_nt: TGTGCCAGCAGTCCGAGCTTCTCGGGTTCGGAGACCCAGTACTTC
v_call: TRBV5-1; j_call: TRBJ2-3; clone_size: NA; d_call: NA; cdr3_aa: CASSLADVTSTDTQYF; cdr3_nt: TGCGCCAGCAGCTTGGCCGACGTGACTAGCACAGATACGCAGTATTTT
v_call: TRBV9; j_call: TRBJ1-1; clone_size: few; d_call: TRBD1; cdr3_aa: CASSGGQGLAFF; cdr3_nt: TGTGCCAGCAGCGGGGGACAGGGACTAGCTTTCTTT
v_call: TRBV29-1; j_call: TRBJ2-7; clone_size: NA; d_call: TRBD2; cdr3_aa: CSVEFTSGEGYEQYF; cdr3_nt: TGCAGCGTTGAGTTTACTAGCGGGGAAGGGTACGAGCAGTACTTC